The clone carrying this T cell receptor beta chain was recorded a few times. The antigen remains unidentified. These data are taken from a study of T-cell memory formation after mild COVID-19. Regarding the study as a whole: Cross-reactive memory apparently joined, as some responding clones appeared in pre-infection memory. Later expanders leaned CD4+, whereas day 15 to 85 contracting clones were balanced CD4/CD8.

Constant-segment-primed 5'RACE gave TCR alpha and TCR beta cDNA libraries with sample barcodes and UMIs. MiXCR, applied by TCRdb to the 5' RACE reads, yields one record per CDR3 protein. The sample has approximately 270,000 distinct CDR3 sequences, roughly 16% seen once; the top ten hold roughly 25%. V was trimmed by 4 bases and J by 2 bases, leaving 27 bases between them. The CDR3 is 21 amino acids. The chain links TRBV12-3 or TRBV12-4 to TRBJ2-6; weak D call: TRBD1 (6 bases). Sequencing used PBMCs or a T cell subset sorted from them (not recorded which). This sequence originates from a man aged 18-30 years who had mild COVID-19 (a few samples of this study predate the infection). Cell type and time point are not known. The CDR3 nucleotides are TGTGCCAGCAGTTATCGGGAAGCGATAGGCAGGGGCACTCCTGGGGCCAACGTCCTGACTTTC. The encoded protein is CASSYREAIGRGTPGANVLTF.